Following are 4 T cell receptor beta chains from one sample sequenced in a study of blood T cells in healthy people across ages. A second PCR of roughly 7 to 11 cycles used a sample-barcoded 5' primer and a J-beta primer mix. TCRdb called the 5' RACE reads again in MiXCR, with one record for every CDR3 protein. The table records about 720,000 distinct CDR3 sequences, 22% of them present only once. The sample was blood. All receptors derive from a man between 70 and 80 years old in good health.

There are a few counts of this clonotype. The CDR3 coding sequence is TGTGCCACCAGTCGGGGGGGTATCAATGAAAAACTGTTTTTT. Translating gives CATSRGGINEKLFF. V and J are TRBV24-1 and TRBJ1-4; maybe TRBD1 (5 bases). V was trimmed by 6 bases and J by 5 bases, leaving 12 bases between them. The germline gives CDR1 KGHDR, CDR2 SFDVKD. This CDR3 has 14 amino acids.

This clonotype was seen a few times. CDR3 loop: CASSQHADTQYF. In DNA form, the CDR3 reads TGCGCCAGCAGCCAACATGCAGATACGCAGTATTTT. The chain has TRBV5-1 and TRBJ2-3; D is uncertain. Germline V gene data show CDR1 as SGHRS and CDR2 as YFSETQ. The CDR3 is made up of 12 amino acids. V dropped 4 bases and J dropped 4 bases, with 7 bases sitting between them. Full variable domain (missing parts from reference TRBV5-1 and TRBJ2-3): KAGVTQTPRYLIKTRGQQVTLSCSPISGHRSVSWYQQTPGQGLQFLFEYFSETQRNKGNFPGRFSGRQFSNSRSEMNVSTLELGDSALYLCASSQHADTQYFGPGTRLTVL.

In its sample, this clonotype was seen a few times. This sequence joins TRBV12-3 or TRBV12-4 and TRBJ2-3; possibly TRBD2 for D (6 bases). The CDR3 consists of 15 residues. Between the trimmed V and J ends, which lost 5 bases and 3 bases, there was a span of 15 bases. CDR3 region: CASSPEGLGTDTQYF. The DNA for the CDR3 is TGTGCCAGCAGTCCGGAGGGCCTGGGAACAGATACGCAGTATTTT.

This clonotype was recorded only once. The chain carries TRBV4-1 and TRBJ2-7, with a tentative D call TRBD2 (7 bases). The germline CDR1 and CDR2 sequences are MGHRA and YSYEKL. The CDR3 runs 17 residues. Trimming took 4 bases from V and 3 from J, leaving 22 bases between them. The CDR3 DNA follows: TGCGCCAGCAGCCCTCAACTTGGGCGGGGGCCCATCTACGAGCAGTACTTC. Residues: CASSPQLGRGPIYEQYF.